A single sample gave rise to the 2 T cell receptor beta chains below, sequenced in a study of T cell clones after liver transplantation. Sequenced by immunoSEQ multiplex PCR; TCRdb stores in-frame clones only, minus some. The sample has roughly 65,000 clones; approximately 92% are singletons. The source material was CD4+ T cells from blood, sampled around 25 months after liver transplant. These receptors originate from a human patient who received a liver transplant. Some T cells may arise from the graft donor.

CDR3 nucleotide sequence: TGCAGTGCTAGAGATCTAGAGACCCAGTACTTC. It specifies CSARDLETQYF. The chain joins TRBV20-1 to TRBJ2-5; D gene uncertain. Per germline, CDR1 DFQATT and CDR2 SNEGSKA (reference sequence). The CDR3 is made up of 11 amino acids. The V end lost 0 bases, the J end lost 4 bases, and 3 bases lay between the germline ends.

The chain joins TRBV21-1 to TRBJ2-2. TRBV21-1 is classified as a pseudogene. The CDR3 is made up of 13 amino acids. CDR3 sequence reads: CASRETNTGELFF. The CDR3 DNA reads TGTGCCAGCAGGGAAACCAACACCGGGGAGCTGTTTTTT.